This paragraph covers one T cell receptor (beta chain) sequence. The data were taken from a study of T cell clonotyping in hematopoietic cell transplantation. Noted time point: recipient sample about 28 days before transplant, after cytoreduction. This table comes from immunoSEQ multiplex PCR, and its TCRdb copy is limited to in-frame clones, with some not included. The sample has 25,000 to 35,000 clones; just over 90% are singletons. The sample consisted of peripheral blood mononuclear cells, taken before stem cell transplant. The sequence came from a man in his fifties or sixties with acute myeloid leukemia. Some clones in this sample may be carry-over from other donors' samples.

CDR3 in amino acids: CASSREGYMVAGANVLTF. CDR3 DNA: TGTGCCAGCAGCCGAGAGGGGTATATGGTAGCGGGGGCCAACGTCCTGACTTTC. The chain recombines TRBV7-2 with TRBJ2-6, with D perhaps being TRBD1 or TRBD2 (5 bases each). V lost 5 bases, J lost 4 bases, and 21 bases lay in between. This CDR3 is 18 amino acids long. Germline V gene lookup returns CDR1 SGHTA and CDR2 FQGNSA.